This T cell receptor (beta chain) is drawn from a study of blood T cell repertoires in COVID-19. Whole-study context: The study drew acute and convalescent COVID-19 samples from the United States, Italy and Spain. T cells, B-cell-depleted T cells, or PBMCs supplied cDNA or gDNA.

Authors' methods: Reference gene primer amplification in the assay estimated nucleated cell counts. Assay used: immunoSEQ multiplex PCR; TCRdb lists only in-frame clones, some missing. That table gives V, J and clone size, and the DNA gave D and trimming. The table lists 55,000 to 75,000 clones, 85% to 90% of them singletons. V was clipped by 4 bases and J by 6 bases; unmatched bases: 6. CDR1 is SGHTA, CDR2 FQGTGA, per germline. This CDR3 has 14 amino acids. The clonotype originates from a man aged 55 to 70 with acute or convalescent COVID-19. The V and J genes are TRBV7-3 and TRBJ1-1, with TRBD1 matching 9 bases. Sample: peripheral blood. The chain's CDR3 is CASSSTGGAAEAFF. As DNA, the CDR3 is TGTGCCAGCAGCTCAACAGGGGGCGCAGCTGAAGCTTTCTTT. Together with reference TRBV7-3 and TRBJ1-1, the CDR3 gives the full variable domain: GAGVSQTPSNKVTEKGKYVELRCDPISGHTALYWYRQSLGQGPEFLIYFQGTGAADDSGLPNDRFFAVRPEGSVSTLKIQRTERGDSAVYLCASSSTGGAAEAFFGQGTRLTVV.